This TCR beta chain was captured in a study of blood T cell repertoires in COVID-19. Study background: Spain, Italy and the United States supplied samples that represented acute and convalescent COVID-19.

Method: immunoSEQ multiplex PCR; TCRdb's copy keeps in-frame clones and lacks some. The profile shows 250,000 to 350,000 clones, around nine tenths of them singletons. Participants had their cohort set by participant-reported clinical history. Among Cohort 3 donors, those recovered had two negative PCRs, clearance, or symptom resolution. This CDR3 contains 16 residues. The ends lost 4 bases at V and 3 bases at J; junction bases unmatched: 10. Germline CDR1 LNHNV, CDR2 YYDKDF (reference sequence). Material for sequencing was PBMCs or T cells enriched from blood (not recorded which). The chain recombines TRBV15 with TRBJ2-3; 7 bases agree with TRBD1. The sequence came from a man between 60 and 70 years old who had recovered from COVID-19. The CDR3 bases are TGTGCCACCAGCACCCGACAGGGTCAAGTAACAGATACGCAGTATTTT. Its translation is CATSTRQGQVTDTQYF.